This entry features one T cell receptor beta chain sequence. Here immunoSEQ multiplex PCR was the method, and the copy in TCRdb shows in-frame clones only, minus some. The table includes roughly 32,000 clones, roughly 90% detected once. These data are taken from a study of regulatory and conventional T cells in RAG deficiency. Deletions cut 2 bases from V and 9 bases from J, with 14 bases between. This CDR3 contains 13 residues. Germline CDR1 SGHVS, CDR2 FQNEAQ. The data were also submitted as part of a second study, on regulatory T cells. According to that study: Primers: 52 TRBV forward and 13 TRBJ reverse.

The clonotype originates from a human donor in good health. The chain has TRBV7-8 and TRBJ2-7; tentatively, D is TRBD2 (5 bases). The sample consisted of CD8+ T cells sorted from blood. CDR3: CASSLWRKTAQYF. CDR3 sequence (DNA): TGTGCCAGCAGCTTATGGAGGAAGACGGCGCAGTACTTC.